A single sample is the source of the 2 T cell receptor beta chains below, sequenced in a study of cytomegalovirus exposure and HLA in healthy donors. Researchers ran the PCR with 60 Vbeta and 13 Jbeta primers. TCRdb's copy holds only in-frame clones and misses some; the assay was immunoSEQ multiplex PCR. Here the sample spans some 110,000 clones, roughly 80% being singletons. Sequencing was performed on PBMCs. The receptors come from a man aged 25-45 years in good health and CMV-seropositive.

The chain carries TRBV11-2 and TRBJ2-3; D is unclear. Germline V gives CDR1 SGHAT, CDR2 FQNNGV. V lost 4 bases and J 5 bases, leaving 4 bases between the germline ends. The CDR3 consists of 11 residues. CDR3 in amino acids: CASSSLDTQYF. The CDR3 DNA follows: TGTGCCAGCAGCTCTCTAGATACGCAGTATTTT.

The chain employs TRBV4-1 and TRBJ2-3; TRBD2 aligns across 10 bases. V shed 1 base, J shed 5 bases, and the junction held 9 bases outside the gene matches. Germline V lookup: CDR1 MGHRA, CDR2 YSYEKL. The length of the CDR3 is 17 residues. This CDR3 is CASSQGSSGRAGDTQYF. The CDR3 bases are TGCGCCAGCAGCCAAGGGTCAAGCGGGAGGGCCGGAGATACGCAGTATTTT.